Listed here are 13 T cell receptor beta chains from one sample, sequenced in a study of CXCR3-negative and CXCR3-positive naive CD8 T cells. The study's findings and limits: CXCR3-expressing naive cells carried TRB CDR3s more hydrophobic than those of CXCR3-negative naive cells.

Antigens for these TCRs are unknown. Via 5' RACE with UMI labels, TRB cDNA libraries were prepared. TCRdb re-called the 5' RACE reads; one entry per CDR3 protein, DNA not given. The sample's table shows 150,000 or so distinct CDR3 sequences. The sequenced sample was naive CXCR3+ CD8+ T cells from blood. Regarding subset: CD45RO-CCR7+CD27+CD95- naive CD8+ T cells expressing CXCR3 (TNR3+). These TCRs come from a human donor in good health. Some clones in this sample may be carry-over from other donors' samples.

This rearrangement joins TRBV5-5 to TRBJ2-7. CDR1 and CDR2 from the germline V gene are SGHKS and YYEKEE (reference sequence). This CDR3 spans 16 amino acids. The CDR3 sequence: CASSLAEGDISYEQYF.

This chain connects TRBV28 to TRBJ1-5. Germline CDR1 and CDR2: MDHEN and SYDVKM. The CDR3 covers 11 residues. The CDR3 here is CASSFTLPQHF.

The CDR3 here is CASSSKDADEQFF. The chain is built from TRBV7-9 and TRBJ2-1. In germline, CDR1 is SEHNR, CDR2 FQNEAQ (reference sequence). CDR3 length equals 13 residues.

This chain uses TRBV7-2 with TRBJ2-1; the D gene TCRdb calls, TRBD2, cannot be checked with no DNA. Germline V CDR1 and CDR2: SGHTA, FQGNSA. This CDR3 is built from 18 residues. The CDR3 reads CARSPRGLLERGWDEQFF.

The V call is TRBV7-6, the J call TRBJ2-2. This CDR3 is 12 amino acids long. The germline gives CDR1 SGHVS, CDR2 FNYEAQ. The CDR3 protein is CASSLDTGELFF.

CDR3 sequence: CATSMDTPGETQYF. V gene TRBV24-1 combines with J gene TRBJ2-5; with no DNA, the TCRdb D assignment of TRBD1 cannot be verified. Germline V gene lookup returns CDR1 KGHDR and CDR2 SFDVKD. The CDR3 spans 14 residues.

The rearrangement joins TRBV2 to TRBJ2-1. Germline V gene sequence: CDR1 SNHLY, CDR2 FYNNEI. This CDR3 has 14 amino acids. The chain's CDR3 is CASSHTPSYNEQFF.

The J gene is TRBJ2-7, the V gene TRBV7-6; TCRdb indicates TRBD1, and absent DNA this call remains unverified. Germline V gene sequence: CDR1 SGHVS, CDR2 FNYEAQ. The CDR3 totals 13 residues. The CDR3 spells CASSQGRVGEQYF.

The genes are TRBV20-1 and TRBJ2-1. CDR1 and CDR2 from the germline V gene are DFQATT and SNEGSKA (reference sequence). This CDR3 has 13 residues. CDR3 region: CSTRSDSYNEQFF.

This chain links TRBV12-3 or TRBV12-4 with TRBJ2-1; TCRdb calls TRBD1, which cannot be checked without DNA. CDR3 length: 15 residues. The CDR3 protein is CASSTTGGRYNEQFF.

The chain carries TRBV27 and TRBJ1-1; TCRdb calls TRBD1, which cannot be checked without DNA. CDR3 size: 15 residues. Looked up from germline, CDR1 is MNHEY and CDR2 is SMNVEV (reference sequence). CDR3 residues: CASSLSGRGNTEAFF.

The rearrangement uses TRBV4-2 and TRBJ2-7; TCRdb gives TRBD1 as the D gene, but with no DNA this cannot be confirmed. The CDR3 length is 15 residues. Germline CDR1 LGHNA, CDR2 YNFKEQ. Here the CDR3 reads CASSQERTGGYEQYF.

The gene calls are TRBV15 and TRBJ2-2; checking the TCRdb D call of TRBD1 is not possible without DNA. There are 16 residues in the CDR3. The V gene's germline CDR1 is LNHNV and CDR2 YYDKDF (reference sequence). This CDR3 is CATSSPGTGEAGELFF.